Listed below are T cell receptor beta chains from one sample, sequenced in a study of T cell repertoires in ileal Crohn's disease. Measured with immunoSEQ multiplex PCR; TCRdb has only the in-frame clones, and not every one. In the table there are some 15,000 clones, around 84% of which are singletons. The sequenced sample was ileal tissue. The receptors shown here come from an adult with Crohn's disease. Both conserved end residues are part of each CDR3. The order of the fields is V gene, J gene, CDR3 protein.

TRBV28	TRBJ1-2	CASSPATGRGYGYTF
TRBV11-2	TRBJ1-4	CASSLGLGEKLFF
TRBV6-5	TRBJ2-3	CATRDRTSTDTQYF
TRBV4-3	TRBJ1-5	CASSQARTGNQPQHF
TRBV2	TRBJ2-2	CASTRGTPNTGELFF
TRBV30	TRBJ1-6	CAWRSQLSYNSPLHF
TRBV7-2	TRBJ1-2	CASSLELYGYTF
TRBV7-2	TRBJ2-1	CASSLSTGNEQFF
TRBV5-1	TRBJ2-2	CASSLVGASNTGELFF
TRBV5-1	TRBJ2-2	CASSRLASTGELFF
TRBV19	TRBJ2-6	CAGRDSTSGANVLTF
TRBV20-1	TRBJ2-1	CSARGHNEQFF
TRBV10-1	TRBJ2-1	CASSADREMPDEQFF
TRBV28	TRBJ2-6	CAIDRGLSGANVLTF
TRBV5-1	TRBJ1-2	CASSLGVQTGVRTF
TRBV2	TRBJ2-1	CASTQRDRGSNEQFF
TRBV15	TRBJ1-5	CAMDYPNQPQHF
TRBV27	TRBJ1-5	CASSPAGFDQPQHF
TRBV18	TRBJ1-1	CASSVSGLEAFF
TRBV2	TRBJ2-1	CASSGGVGGNEQFF
TRBV6-1	TRBJ1-5	CASSEAQITAYNQPQHF
TRBV6-5	TRBJ1-6	CASSFDNGYNSPLHF
TRBV6-6	TRBJ2-4	CASSYDSGRGNIQYF
TRBV10-1	TRBJ1-5	CAGEMGQGGLGSNQPQHF
TRBV5-6	TRBJ1-1	CASSDPGQGVTEAFF
TRBV19	TRBJ1-3	CASSIVETGNTIYF
TRBV7-9	TRBJ1-6	CASSTRTGGGNSPLHF